Below, 25 T cell receptor beta chains from the same sample are listed, as sequenced in a study of shared clonotypes between healthy human individuals. The method was immunoSEQ multiplex PCR; TCRdb's version includes in-frame clones alone and lacks a portion of them. This table has more than 2,000,000 clones, over 90% appearing once. The sample taken for sequencing was naive CD4+ T cells from PBMCs. Sample subset: CD45RA+ positively selected. The receptor source for this set is a man aged 18 to 35 in good health. Some clones in this sample may be carry-over from other donors' samples.

The J gene is TRBJ1-1, the V gene TRBV13, with 8 positions matching TRBD1. Losses at the gene ends were 6 bases for V and 0 bases for J; bases not matched to a gene: 9. The germline V gene encodes CDR1 PRHDT and CDR2 FYEKMQ (reference sequence). The CDR3 is 16 amino acids. The CDR3 reads CASRYRGGGMNTEAFF. CDR3 in DNA: TGTGCCAGCAGATACAGGGGGGGCGGTATGAACACTGAAGCTTTCTTT.

The chain employs TRBV18 and TRBJ1-3; the match to TRBD1 covers 9 bases. The length of the CDR3 is 15 residues. Losses at the gene ends were 5 bases for V and 1 base for J; bases not matched to a gene: 3. CDR1 is KGHSH and CDR2 is LQKENI in the germline V gene. CDR3 residues: CASSSGQGSGNTIYF. The CDR3 bases are TGTGCCAGCTCATCGGGACAGGGATCTGGAAACACCATATATTTT.

CDR3 bases: TGTGCCAGCAGCTTCGGCTCCCAAGAGACCCAGTACTTC. It yields the protein CASSFGSQETQYF. V and J are TRBV13 and TRBJ2-5; D remains unclear. The V end was cut by 3 bases, the J end by 1 base, with 6 bases between. In germline, CDR1 is PRHDT, CDR2 FYEKMQ (reference sequence). The CDR3 has 13 residues.

Note on this clone: Other DNA sequences from this sample encode an identical CDR3 as well. The chain employs TRBV14 and TRBJ2-3; no reliable D call. Trimming shortened V by 1 base and J by 7 bases, and 6 bases separated the two germline ends. CDR3 size: 12 residues. Germline CDR1 and CDR2: SGHDN and FVKESK. The DNA for the CDR3 is TGTGCCAGCAGCCAAGGAAGGAATACGCAGTATTTT. Protein product: CASSQGRNTQYF. Supplemented by reference TRBV14 and TRBJ2-3, the full variable domain reads EAGVTQFPSHSVIEKGQTVTLRCDPISGHDNLYWYRRVMGKEIKFLLHFVKESKQDESGMPNNRFLAERTGGTYSTLKVQPAELEDSGVYFCASSQGRNTQYFGPGTRLTVL.

The chain employs TRBV6-5 and TRBJ2-1, with 9 bases that match TRBD2. This CDR3 contains 15 residues. CDR1 and CDR2 (germline): MNHEY, SVGAGI. The V gene end was trimmed by 6 bases and the J gene end by 1 base; junction bases not matched to a gene: 4. The CDR3 DNA is TGTGCCAGCAGAACTAGCGGGCGGTCCTACAATGAGCAGTTCTTC. Its protein product is CASRTSGRSYNEQFF.

The chain is built from TRBV19 and TRBJ2-7; a possible D gene is TRBD2 (5 bases). CDR1 and CDR2 (germline): LNHDA, SQIVND (reference sequence). The V end was cut by 7 bases, the J end by 0 bases, with 16 bases between. This CDR3 is built from 15 residues. CDR3 amino acids: CASTQEASFSYEQYF. The CDR3, as DNA: TGTGCCAGTACCCAGGAGGCCTCCTTCTCCTACGAGCAGTACTTC.

The chain employs TRBV29-1 and TRBJ1-1; weak D call: TRBD1 (6 bases). V was cut by 8 bases and J by 3 bases, with 13 bases left in between. Germline CDR1 SQVTM, CDR2 ANQGSEA. This CDR3 has 12 amino acids. CDR3 DNA: TGCAGCCACTACAGGGTGGACACTGAAGCTTTCTTT. It encodes CSHYRVDTEAFF.

This chain connects TRBV18 to TRBJ1-2, with a weak D call TRBD1 (5 bases). Germline CDR1 and CDR2: KGHSH and LQKENI. This CDR3 region has 15 residues. Deletions cut 0 bases from V and 6 bases from J, with 14 bases between. The CDR3 loop reads CASSPPSLRGDGYTF. The CDR3 DNA reads TGTGCCAGCTCACCACCATCCTTGAGGGGAGATGGCTACACCTTC. Combining the CDR3 with reference TRBV18 and TRBJ1-2 gives the whole variable domain NAGVMQNPRHLVRRRGQEARLRCSPMKGHSHVYWYRQLPEEGLKFMVYLQKENIIDESGMPKERFSAEFPKEGPSILRIQQVVRGDSAAYFCASSPPSLRGDGYTFGSGTRLTVV.

The chain joins TRBV11-2 to TRBJ2-5, with TRBD1 as a possible D gene (6 bases). The CDR3 extends over 15 amino acids. Trimming took 6 bases from V and 2 from J, leaving 16 bases between them. Looked up from germline, CDR1 is SGHAT and CDR2 is FQNNGV. CDR3 bases: TGTGCCAGCAGTCCTGACAGGCCTTCTCAAGAGACCCAGTACTTC. This codes for CASSPDRPSQETQYF.

The V and J genes are TRBV9 and TRBJ2-1, with D tentatively TRBD2 (7 bases). Trimming removed 3 bases at V and 2 bases at J, with 18 bases between. Germline V CDR1 and CDR2: SGDLS, YYNGEE. The CDR3 is 17 amino acids. The CDR3 here is CASSAGGPWAPYNEQFF. As DNA, the CDR3 is TGTGCCAGCAGCGCCGGGGGGCCTTGGGCCCCCTACAATGAGCAGTTCTTC.

The chain couples TRBV29-1 to TRBJ2-7; TRBD2 aligns across 7 bases. The CDR3 runs 13 residues. The V segment lost 4 bases and the J segment 7 bases; nucleotides outside the gene matches: 10. CDR1 and CDR2 (germline): SQVTM, ANQGSEA. The chain's CDR3 is CSVGAGVHGEQYF. The CDR3 DNA follows: TGCAGCGTTGGGGCGGGGGTCCATGGGGAGCAGTACTTC.

V is TRBV5-1 and J is TRBJ2-2; D is uncertain. The CDR3 totals 16 residues. V was pared by 4 bases and J by 4 bases, with 17 bases between. Per germline, CDR1 SGHRS and CDR2 YFSETQ. This chain's CDR3 is CASSQITVQPTGELFF. CDR3 DNA: TGCGCCAGCAGCCAAATAACGGTACAGCCCACCGGGGAGCTGTTTTTT.

This chain uses TRBV5-5 with TRBJ2-7; TRBD1 agrees at 9 bases. CDR3 length equals 15 residues. The V gene's germline CDR1 is SGHKS and CDR2 YYEKEE (reference sequence). V lost 0 bases to trimming and J lost 3 bases; unmatched junction nucleotides: 4. Here the CDR3 reads CASSLGGTGYYEQYF. The DNA of the CDR3 is TGTGCCAGCAGCTTGGGTGGGACAGGGTACTACGAGCAGTACTTC.

V is TRBV6-1 and J is TRBJ2-2; D gene unclear. Germline loops: CDR1 MNHNS, CDR2 SASEGT. The CDR3 sequence is 17 residues long. The germline V and J ends were trimmed by 2 bases and 1 base, with 14 bases remaining between them. The CDR3 DNA reads as TGTGCCAGCAGTGAAACCCTTAGGAAAGGGAACACCGGGGAGCTGTTTTTT. Protein product: CASSETLRKGNTGELFF.

This clone turned up a few times. The gene calls are TRBV5-1 and TRBJ1-4; no firm D call. The CDR3 loop spans 14 amino acids. V lost 0 bases, J lost 7 bases, and 10 bases lay in between. CDR1 is SGHRS, CDR2 YFSETQ, per germline. CDR3 DNA sequence: TGCGCCAGCAGCTTGGAGGATCTGGGTGAAAAACTGTTTTTT. Translation gives CASSLEDLGEKLFF.

The gene calls are TRBV5-1 and TRBJ2-7, with D possibly being TRBD1 (6 bases). V was shortened by 0 bases and J by 3 bases, with 13 bases between the two germline ends. The CDR3 consists of 15 residues. Germline assignment: CDR1 SGHRS and CDR2 YFSETQ. CDR3: CASSLGDIRVYEQYF. The CDR3 bases are TGCGCCAGCAGCTTGGGGGACATCAGGGTCTACGAGCAGTACTTC.

The chain links TRBV19 to TRBJ1-1, with D tentatively TRBD1 (6 bases). The CDR3 runs to 16 residues. Trimming cost V 6 bases and J 4 bases, with 21 bases left between them. In germline, CDR1 is LNHDA, CDR2 SQIVND (reference sequence). In nucleotides, the CDR3 is TGTGCCAGTAGACGGAAGGACTACAGGGATGGCACTGAAGCTTTCTTT. It yields the protein CASRRKDYRDGTEAFF.

A remark on this clone: The sample has other DNA sequences that encode this CDR3 too. The gene calls are TRBV11-2 and TRBJ1-2; a possible D gene is TRBD1 (5 bases). Germline V lookup: CDR1 SGHAT, CDR2 FQNNGV. The CDR3 consists of 13 residues. Trimming pared 5 bases from V and 2 bases from J, leaving 9 bases between. In nucleotides, the CDR3 is TGTGCCAGCAGCCCTGACAGAAACTATGGCTACACCTTC. As protein: CASSPDRNYGYTF.

The rearrangement uses TRBV27 and TRBJ2-7; D unresolved. This CDR3 is 13 amino acids long. In germline, CDR1 is MNHEY, CDR2 SMNVEV (reference sequence). V shed 3 bases and J shed 6 bases, with 12 bases lying between them. In nucleotides, the CDR3 is TGTGCCAGCAGTTTTCGATCAGAAAGCGAGCAGTACTTC. Protein product: CASSFRSESEQYF.

This chain uses TRBV5-6 with TRBJ1-3, with 7 bases aligning to TRBD1. CDR1 and CDR2 (germline): SGHDT, YYEEEE. This CDR3 is built from 16 residues. V was clipped by 4 bases and J by 2 bases; unmatched bases: 9. The CDR3 spells CASSPTGFGTGNTIYF. The CDR3 DNA reads TGTGCCAGCAGCCCGACAGGGTTTGGTACTGGAAACACCATATATTTT.

V is TRBV27 and J is TRBJ1-1; no reliable D call. The germline gives CDR1 MNHEY, CDR2 SMNVEV (reference sequence). The CDR3 has 14 amino acids. The V and J ends lost 5 bases and 8 bases respectively, with 18 bases between them. The CDR3 loop is CASSPRRDQDEAFF. The CDR3 DNA reads as TGTGCCAGCAGTCCCCGGAGGGATCAAGACGAAGCTTTCTTT.

The chain is built from TRBV6-1 and TRBJ2-1; D gene uncertain. The CDR3 covers 11 residues. Trimming removed 4 bases at V and 10 bases at J, with 8 bases between. The germline CDR1 and CDR2 sequences are MNHNS and SASEGT. CDR3 DNA: TGTGCCAGCAGTGGTCCCTGGGAGCAGTTCTTC. As protein: CASSGPWEQFF.

This sequence joins TRBV6-6 and TRBJ1-5; D remains unclear. Germline assignment: CDR1 MNHNY and CDR2 SVGAGI (reference sequence). CDR3 length equals 15 residues. Trimming stripped 0 bases from V and 2 bases from J, with 8 bases between. The CDR3 sequence: CASSYSGEGNQPQHF. For the CDR3, the DNA is TGTGCCAGCAGTTACTCCGGGGAGGGCAATCAGCCCCAGCATTTT.

CDR3 DNA: TGTGCCAGCAGCCCCCCGGGCGCTGGAAACACCATATATTTT. As protein: CASSPPGAGNTIYF. The rearrangement links TRBV28 to TRBJ1-3, with D unclear. Deletions cut 6 bases from V and 2 bases from J, with 11 bases between. The CDR3 runs 14 residues. Per the germline V gene, CDR1 is MDHEN and CDR2 is SYDVKM. The whole variable domain, remainder taken from reference TRBV28 and TRBJ1-3, is DVKVTQSSRYLVKRTGEKVFLECVQDMDHENMFWYRQDPGLGLRLIYFSYDVKMKEKGDIPEGYSVSREKKERFSLILESASTNQTSMYLCASSPPGAGNTIYFGEGSWLTVV.

The chain is built from TRBV5-1 and TRBJ2-7, with TRBD1 as a possible D gene (5 bases). CDR3 length: 14 residues. The V and J ends lost 0 bases and 5 bases respectively, with 12 bases between them. Germline lookup yields CDR1 SGHRS and CDR2 YFSETQ. DNA of the CDR3: TGCGCCAGCAGCTTGGCTCAGGGTTACGACGAGCAGTACTTC. Translation gives CASSLAQGYDEQYF.